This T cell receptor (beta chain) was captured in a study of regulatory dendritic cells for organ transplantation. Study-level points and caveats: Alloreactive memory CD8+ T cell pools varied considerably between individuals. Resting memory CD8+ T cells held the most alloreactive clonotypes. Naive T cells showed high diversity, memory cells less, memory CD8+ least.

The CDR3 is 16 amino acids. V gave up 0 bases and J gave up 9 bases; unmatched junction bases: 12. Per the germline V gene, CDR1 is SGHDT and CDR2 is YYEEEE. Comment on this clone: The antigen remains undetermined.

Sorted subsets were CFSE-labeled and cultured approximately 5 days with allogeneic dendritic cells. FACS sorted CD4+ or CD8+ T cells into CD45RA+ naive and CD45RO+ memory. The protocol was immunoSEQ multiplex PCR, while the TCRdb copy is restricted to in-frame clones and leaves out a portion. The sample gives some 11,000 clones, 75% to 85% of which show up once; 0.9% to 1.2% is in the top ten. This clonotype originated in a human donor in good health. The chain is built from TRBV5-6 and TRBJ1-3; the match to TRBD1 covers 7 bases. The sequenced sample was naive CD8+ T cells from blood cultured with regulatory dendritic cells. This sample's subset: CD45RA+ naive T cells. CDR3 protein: CASSLGIGGSPGTIYF. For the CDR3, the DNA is TGTGCCAGCAGCTTGGGGATAGGGGGCTCGCCCGGCACCATATATTTT.